A selection of T cell receptor beta chains follows, all from one sample in a study of cytomegalovirus exposure and HLA in healthy donors. TCRdb's table, derived via immunoSEQ multiplex PCR, lists solely in-frame clones and lacks some. This sample has 130,000 to 150,000 clones, with around four fifths found just once. What was sequenced was PBMCs. The origin of the receptors is a male donor in good health and CMV-seronegative. Each CDR3 is given with its conserved first and last residue.

cdr3_length j_call v_call cdr3_aa
13 TRBJ1-5 TRBV12-5 CASGLGTGQPQHF
20 TRBJ2-3 TRBV4-1 CASSQPLRDSRQALRNTQYF
16 TRBJ1-4 TRBV6-1 CASSGSTGSGNEKLFF
16 TRBJ1-5 TRBV4-1 CASSQHLGQGAQPQHF
14 TRBJ1-2 TRBV6-1 CASSPRDRDYGYTF
14 TRBJ1-2 TRBV2 CASTKRTGDYGYTF
15 TRBJ1-2 TRBV19 CASFRDSESNYGYTF
18 TRBJ1-1 TRBV11-2 CASSLRGGRQALNTEAFF
13 TRBJ1-5 TRBV6-1 CASTRVENQPQHF
16 TRBJ1-6 TRBV19 CASSTQGHFNNSPLHF
14 TRBJ1-1 TRBV19 CASTPRGGRTEAFF
16 TRBJ2-1 TRBV19 CATNPRTSLIYNEQFF
15 TRBJ2-1 TRBV15 CATSREADPYNEQFF
20 TRBJ1-6 TRBV6-1 CASSGRTGSRRGSYNSPLHF
12 TRBJ1-3 TRBV6-6 CASLGSGNTIYF
15 TRBJ2-7 TRBV27 CASSFLAGISYEQYF
13 TRBJ2-2 TRBV29-1 CSVEAGQTGELFF
13 TRBJ2-1 TRBV19 CASSIETGNEQFF
19 TRBJ2-1 TRBV18 CASSPGTSGVGGNYNEQFF
16 TRBJ1-5 TRBV9 CASSVASDREGQPQHF
11 TRBJ2-7 TRBV29-1 CSVEQTGEQYF
15 TRBJ2-3 TRBV6-4 CASSTLAGESDTQYF